Below, 2 T cell receptor beta chains from the same sample are listed, as sequenced in a study of blood T cell repertoires in COVID-19. Assay used: immunoSEQ multiplex PCR; TCRdb lists only in-frame clones, some missing. Of 43,000 or so clones listed, about nine tenths are singletons. Sequences were obtained from peripheral blood. Receptors were obtained from a man aged 55 to 69 with active COVID-19.

This rearrangement joins TRBV27 to TRBJ2-2, with TRBD1 matching over 9 bases. The CDR3 is 16 residues long. Germline V gives CDR1 MNHEY, CDR2 SMNVEV (reference sequence). V trimming: 0 bases; J trimming: 6 bases; junction bases outside the gene matches: 5. Written as DNA, the CDR3 is TGTGCCAGCAGTTTATCAGGGACAGGGTCTGCCGGGGAGCTGTTTTTT. Its protein is CASSLSGTGSAGELFF.

The genes are TRBV24-1 and TRBJ2-5; 7 bases match TRBD1. CDR1 is KGHDR, CDR2 SFDVKD, per germline. This CDR3 has 13 amino acids. V shed 9 bases and J 3 bases; nucleotides not matched to a gene: 6. The DNA for the CDR3 is TGTGCCACCGGAACAGGGGTGAAAGAGACCCAGTACTTC. Protein: CATGTGVKETQYF.